One sample yielded the 25 T cell receptor beta chains listed below, sequenced in a study of blood T cells in healthy people across ages. The second PCR ran about 6 to 12 cycles with a sample-barcoded 5' primer and J-beta primers. A single record per CDR3 protein comes from TCRdb applying MiXCR to the 5' RACE reads. The data contain 1.4 million to 1.5 million distinct CDR3 sequences, 42% of them singletons. Sequenced sample: blood. Every receptor here comes from a woman aged 18-30 years in good health.

This chain uses TRBV29-1 with TRBJ1-1; D perhaps matches TRBD1 (5 bases). This CDR3 has 14 residues. CDR1 and CDR2 (germline): SQVTM, ANQGSEA. The germline V and J ends were trimmed by 8 bases and 6 bases, with 22 bases remaining between them. For the CDR3, the DNA is TGCAGCCTTTATAGACGGGGAAGACAGTCTGAAGCTTTCTTT. Its translation: CSLYRRGRQSEAFF. Based on the CDR3 plus reference TRBV29-1 and TRBJ1-1, the full variable domain is SAVISQKPSRDICQRGTSLTIQCQVDSQVTMMFWYRQQPGQSLTLIATANQGSEATYESGFVIDKFPISRPNLTFSTLTVSNMSPEDSSIYLCSLYRRGRQSEAFFGQGTRLTVV.

V usage is TRBV7-8 and J usage is TRBJ2-1; D might be TRBD1 (6 bases). The CDR3 runs to 14 residues. V was trimmed by 4 bases and J by 9 bases, leaving 16 bases between them. The germline CDR1 and CDR2 sequences are SGHVS and FQNEAQ. This CDR3 reads CASSYLGAMGEQFF. The CDR3 DNA follows: TGTGCCAGCAGCTACCTGGGGGCCATGGGTGAGCAGTTCTTC. Complete variable domain (other parts from reference TRBV7-8 and TRBJ2-1): GAGVSQSPRYKVAKRGQDVALRCDPISGHVSLFWYQQALGQGPEFLTYFQNEAQLDKSGLPSDRFFAERPEGSVSTLKIQRTQQEDSAVYLCASSYLGAMGEQFFGPGTRLTVL.

The J gene is TRBJ1-1, the V gene TRBV4-1; 8 nucleotides line up with TRBD1. The germline gives CDR1 MGHRA, CDR2 YSYEKL. The V gene end was trimmed by 3 bases and the J gene end by 1 base; junction bases not matched to a gene: 10. This CDR3 comprises 17 residues. The CDR3 region has the DNA TGCGCCAGCAGCCACCATCGGGGACAGGAGAAGAACACTGAAGCTTTCTTT. It encodes CASSHHRGQEKNTEAFF.

The chain links TRBV15 to TRBJ2-7; 10 nucleotides agree with TRBD2. This CDR3 contains 15 residues. Germline V lookup: CDR1 LNHNV, CDR2 YYDKDF (reference sequence). J lost 4 bases, V lost 0 bases, and 3 bases had no gene match. As DNA, the CDR3 is TGTGCCACCAGCAGAGAACTAGCGGGAACATACGAGCAGTACTTC. Its translation is CATSRELAGTYEQYF.

This clonotype was recorded many times. The V and J genes are TRBV20-1 and TRBJ2-1; a weak D match, TRBD1 (6 bases). Germline CDR1 is DFQATT and CDR2 is SNEGSKA (reference sequence). V lost 3 bases, J lost 5 bases, and 11 bases lay in between. This CDR3 has 13 amino acids. For the CDR3, the DNA is TGCAGTGCTAGTGAAAGGACAGACAATGAGCAGTTCTTC. It yields the protein CSASERTDNEQFF.

The chain joins TRBV10-3 to TRBJ2-7; 13 positions match TRBD2. The V and J ends lost 11 bases and 0 bases, in that order; junction bases with no gene match: 7. This CDR3 is 15 amino acids long. The V gene's germline CDR1 is ENHRY and CDR2 SYGVKD. The CDR3 sequence: CAVQTSGRNSYEQYF. DNA for the CDR3: TGTGCCGTCCAGACTAGCGGGAGGAACTCCTACGAGCAGTACTTC.

J is TRBJ1-2 and V is TRBV20-1, with D possibly TRBD1 on 6 matching bases. There are 13 residues in the CDR3. V shed 5 bases and J shed 4 bases, with 14 bases lying between them. Germline V gene data show CDR1 as DFQATT and CDR2 as SNEGSKA (reference sequence). CDR3 amino acids: CSAWTQGSYGYTF. In DNA form, the CDR3 reads TGCAGTGCTTGGACTCAGGGGTCCTATGGCTACACCTTC.

The chain joins TRBV20-1 to TRBJ2-3; 9 nucleotides match TRBD2. J was trimmed by 0 bases and V by 5 bases; bases with no gene match: 6. Per germline, CDR1 DFQATT and CDR2 SNEGSKA (reference sequence). The CDR3 covers 15 residues. The CDR3, as DNA: TGCAGTGCTTATCGACTAGCGGCTAGCACAGATACGCAGTATTTT. Amino acid sequence: CSAYRLAASTDTQYF.

This chain uses TRBV7-9 with TRBJ2-1; TRBD1 aligns across 7 bases. The J call may not be correct, given that the DNA end is closer to TRBJ2-7. Per germline, CDR1 SEHNR and CDR2 FQNEAQ (reference sequence). The CDR3 extends over 16 amino acids. The DNA for the CDR3 is TGTGCCAGCAGCTTATTTGAAGGGACAGTCTACAATGAGCAGTACTTC. Its translation: CASSLFEGTVYNEQYF.

This clonotype showed up just a few times. J is TRBJ2-3 and V is TRBV29-1; 13 positions match TRBD2. CDR3 length: 16 amino acids. Trimming cost V 2 bases and J 4 bases; bases outside gene matches: 6. Germline V gives CDR1 SQVTM, CDR2 ANQGSEA. The CDR3 nucleotides read TGCAGCGTTGAAAGGCCACTAGCGGGAGGGCCAGATACGCAGTATTTT. Protein sequence: CSVERPLAGGPDTQYF.

The chain is built from TRBV15 and TRBJ1-6; D remains unclear. V gave up 0 bases and J gave up 11 bases, with 14 bases separating them. Germline V lookup: CDR1 LNHNV, CDR2 YYDKDF (reference sequence). CDR3 size: 15 residues. The CDR3 sequence: CATSRDRGLGTPLHF. The CDR3 coding sequence is TGTGCCACCAGCAGAGATCGAGGACTTGGGACACCCCTCCACTTT.

The gene calls are TRBV14 and TRBJ2-7; 7 bases agree with TRBD2. The V segment lost 0 bases and the J segment 0 bases; nucleotides outside the gene matches: 14. The CDR3 length is 19 residues. Germline values: CDR1 SGHDN, CDR2 FVKESK. CDR3 sequence reads: CASSQELPWVAGSSYEQYF. DNA of the CDR3: TGTGCCAGCAGCCAAGAACTCCCTTGGGTAGCGGGTTCCTCCTACGAGCAGTACTTC. Variable domain in full (rest from reference TRBV14 and TRBJ2-7): EAGVTQFPSHSVIEKGQTVTLRCDPISGHDNLYWYRRVMGKEIKFLLHFVKESKQDESGMPNNRFLAERTGGTYSTLKVQPAELEDSGVYFCASSQELPWVAGSSYEQYFGPGTRLTVT.

This clonotype has more than one count but fewer than ten. The chain links TRBV29-1 to TRBJ2-1, with D tentatively TRBD2 (5 bases). Trimming took 4 bases from V and 10 from J, leaving 14 bases between them. The germline CDR1 and CDR2 sequences are SQVTM and ANQGSEA. The CDR3 spans 12 residues. CDR3 amino acids: CSVGRLGDEQFF. Written as DNA, the CDR3 is TGCAGCGTTGGACGCCTGGGAGACGAGCAGTTCTTC.

A few counts support this clonotype. This sequence joins TRBV7-8 and TRBJ2-7; 11 nucleotides align to TRBD1. Trimming at V came to 6 bases and at J to 4 bases, leaving 11 bases not matched to a gene. The CDR3 extends over 16 amino acids. Germline V gene sequence: CDR1 SGHVS, CDR2 FQNEAQ. The CDR3 loop is CASSVHRDRGDYEQYF. The CDR3 region has the DNA TGTGCCAGCAGTGTCCACCGGGACAGGGGGGATTACGAGCAGTACTTC.

This clonotype occurred once. J is TRBJ2-1 and V is TRBV28; a weak D match, TRBD2 (5 bases). V lost 3 bases and J 1 base, leaving 16 bases between the germline ends. The CDR3 extends over 17 amino acids. Germline loops: CDR1 MDHEN, CDR2 SYDVKM. CDR3 region: CASSFASRGMSYNEQFF. In DNA, the CDR3 is TGTGCCAGCAGTTTTGCTTCACGGGGTATGTCCTACAATGAGCAGTTCTTC.

This chain joins TRBV1 and TRBJ2-5; TRBD2 is taken as the D call from the table, unchecked against the DNA. TRBV1 corresponds to a pseudogene. The CDR3 spans 18 residues. The chain's CDR3 is CTSSQVCAGTSGRHEQYF. The CDR3 nucleotides read TGCACCAGCAGCCAAGTCTGCGCCGGGACTAGCGGGAGACATGAGCAGTACTTC.

This clonotype was counted between two and nine times. The chain couples TRBV7-2 to TRBJ2-1, with 7 bases lining up with TRBD2. The germline CDR1 and CDR2 sequences are SGHTA and FQGNSA. The CDR3 consists of 16 residues. The V and J ends lost 5 bases and 2 bases, in that order; junction bases with no gene match: 9. CDR3 region: CASSGQGGGAYNEQFF. The CDR3 region has the DNA TGTGCCAGCAGCGGCCAGGGTGGGGGGGCCTACAATGAGCAGTTCTTC.

This clonotype was counted only a few times. This chain joins TRBV15 and TRBJ2-1; 8 positions agree with TRBD2. The CDR3 is made up of 15 amino acids. Germline V lookup: CDR1 LNHNV, CDR2 YYDKDF (reference sequence). The junction had 6 bases not matched to a gene; V was cut back by 0 bases and J by 8 bases. CDR3 sequence reads: CATSRESGSIDEQFF. DNA for the CDR3: TGTGCCACCAGCAGAGAGAGCGGGAGTATCGATGAGCAGTTCTTC.

This chain uses TRBV6-6 with TRBJ2-5, with TRBD1 as a possible D gene (6 bases). The assigned J gene may be wrong: the sequence end matches TRBJ2-7 better. This CDR3 region has 14 residues. Germline V gives CDR1 MNHNY, CDR2 SVGAGI (reference sequence). CDR3 sequence: CASGDGITGFEQYF. In DNA, the CDR3 is TGTGCCAGCGGTGATGGGATAACAGGGTTCGAGCAGTACTTC.

CDR3 coding DNA: TGTGCCAGCAGCGGGGGACAGACTAGCTACAATGAGCAGTACTTC. This encodes CASSGGQTSYNEQYF. This sequence joins TRBV4-2 and TRBJ2-1, with D perhaps being TRBD1 or TRBD2 (7 bases each). The J call may not be correct, given that the DNA end is closer to TRBJ2-7. CDR1 and CDR2 (germline): LGHNA, YNFKEQ. The CDR3 runs to 15 residues.

Only a few counts were recorded for this clonotype. This chain uses TRBV6-6 with TRBJ1-2, with D tentatively TRBD1 (5 bases). CDR3 length equals 15 residues. V shed 0 bases and J shed 2 bases, with 10 bases lying between them. CDR1 is MNHNY and CDR2 is SVGAGI in the germline V gene (reference sequence). The CDR3 loop reads CASSYSIGVNYGYTF. The DNA of the CDR3 is TGTGCCAGCAGTTACTCGATAGGGGTGAACTATGGCTACACCTTC.

V and J are TRBV5-1 and TRBJ2-7, with D perhaps matching TRBD2 (5 bases). Looked up from germline, CDR1 is SGHRS and CDR2 is YFSETQ. V lost 5 bases and J lost 7, with 25 bases in between. The CDR3 is 16 residues long. CDR3 in amino acids: CASSASEVVAYNEQYF. For the CDR3, the DNA is TGCGCCAGCAGTGCTTCGGAGGTCGTCGCCTACAATGAGCAGTACTTC.

The V gene is TRBV11-2, the J gene TRBJ1-1; TRBD1 aligns across 9 bases. Germline CDR1 reads SGHAT; CDR2 reads FQNNGV. After removal of 5 bases from V and 4 bases from J, the junction contained 8 bases not matched to a gene. The CDR3 loop spans 15 amino acids. In nucleotides, the CDR3 is TGTGCCAGCAGCCACGGGACAGGGCGGAGCACTGAAGCTTTCTTT. Translating gives CASSHGTGRSTEAFF.

This clonotype was observed a handful of times. The chain couples TRBV2 to TRBJ1-1, with a possible D match to TRBD1 (5 bases). This CDR3 is built from 13 residues. Germline CDR1 is SNHLY and CDR2 is FYNNEI. V dropped 10 bases and J dropped 2 bases, with 14 bases sitting between them. CDR3: CATSMGLNTEAFF. In DNA form, the CDR3 reads TGTGCCACCTCTATGGGACTTAACACTGAAGCTTTCTTT. The entire variable domain, with the rest obtained from reference TRBV2 and TRBJ1-1, is as follows: EPEVTQTPSHQVTQMGQEVILRCVPISNHLYFYWYRQILGQKVEFLVSFYNNEISEKSEIFDDQFSVERPDGSNFTLKIRSTKLEDSAMYFCATSMGLNTEAFFGQGTRLTVV.

The chain is built from TRBV10-3 and TRBJ1-1; D is perhaps TRBD1 (6 bases). Germline V lookup: CDR1 ENHRY, CDR2 SYGVKD. Between the trimmed V and J ends, which lost 7 bases and 0 bases, there was a span of 15 bases. The CDR3 covers 15 residues. CDR3 DNA sequence: TGTGCCATCACCGACAGGCAGACCCTGAACACTGAAGCTTTCTTT. This gives the protein CAITDRQTLNTEAFF.